This T cell receptor (beta chain) emerged from a study of identifying expanded T cells in peripheral blood. The method was immunoSEQ multiplex PCR; TCRdb's version includes in-frame clones alone and lacks a portion of them. The sample has 120,000 or so clones; roughly 84% are singletons. CDR1 is MNHEY, CDR2 SVGAGI, per germline. The V and J ends lost 6 bases and 3 bases, in that order; junction bases with no gene match: 8. The CDR3 runs to 15 residues. Points from the study as a whole: Across healthy donors, higher total template counts meant significantly greater approximately 2-week count variance.

This clone came up a few times. The antigen remains undetermined. During the collection period, no donor immune events like infections were recorded. The rearrangement uses TRBV6-5 and TRBJ2-7, with 10 bases fitting TRBD1. The TCR sequence derives from a person between 18 and 70 years old in good health. Sequenced: blood. CDR3 sequence reads: CASRLADRGSYEQYF. CDR3 bases: TGTGCCAGCAGGCTAGCGGACAGGGGGAGCTACGAGCAGTACTTC.